The present TCR beta chain was sequenced within a study of blood T cells in healthy people across ages. For the study at large: About one barcoded beta molecule per two T cells was captured by template switching.

A J-beta primer mix and a sample-barcoded 5' primer were used in a second PCR of roughly 7 to 12 cycles. TCRdb independently ran MiXCR on the 5' RACE reads; one entry per CDR3 protein. The table records 1.6 million or so distinct CDR3 sequences, about 31% of them present only once. Points on this clonotype: Its antigen is undetermined.

The study recruited healthy Caucasian donors from Russia who were aged about 6 to 95. The total RNA that was extracted per sample amounted to at least 6 micrograms. V was trimmed by 5 bases and J by 3 bases, leaving 10 bases between them. CDR3 size: 13 residues. The germline V gene has CDR1 SGHVS and CDR2 FQNEAQ. Whole-study results and caveats: No one knew whether donors had CMV, which possibly confounded expanded clonotype changes.

The V gene is TRBV7-8, the J gene TRBJ1-1; D call uncertain. This clonotype was sampled from a woman aged 25-40 years in good health. The sequenced sample consisted of blood. The CDR3 loop reads CASSKSVDTEAFF. As DNA, the CDR3 is TGTGCCAGCAGCAAATCGGTAGACACTGAAGCTTTCTTT.